Listed below are T cell receptor beta chains from one sample, sequenced in a study of beta chain features in type 1 diabetes. Sequencing was performed with immunoSEQ multiplex PCR; in TCRdb, only in-frame clones are kept and a portion is missing. The sample lists 850,000 to 900,000 clones, about 17% seen once, with 0.02% to 0.03% in the top ten. The sequenced material came from naive CD4+ T cells from blood. Receptors were obtained from a woman between 18 and 30 years old in good health. CDR3s include the opening cysteine and the closing phenylalanine or tryptophan. D genes are given only for firm matches. Clone size, where shown, is once, few, many, or a class for clones that have expanded.

few,TRBJ2-3,TRBV18,.,CASSPRGIRDTDTQYF,TGTGCCAGCTCACCTCGAGGGATTAGGGACACAGATACGCAGTATTTT
few,TRBJ2-4,TRBV19,.,CASSSPWSDIQYF,TGTGCCAGCTCTTCCCCCTGGTCGGACATTCAGTACTTC
few,TRBJ2-7,TRBV6-8,TRBD1,CARRTGKNYEQYF,TGTGCCAGAAGGACAGGGAAGAACTACGAGCAGTACTTC
.,TRBJ2-7,TRBV28,TRBD2,CASRVSSGSSYEQYF,TGTGCCAGCCGAGTCTCTAGCGGGAGCTCCTACGAGCAGTACTTC
.,TRBJ2-2,TRBV12-2,.,CASRLAGRTGELFF,TGTGCAAGTCGCTTAGCAGGAAGGACCGGGGAGCTGTTTTTT
.,TRBJ2-3,TRBV2,TRBD2,CASSDLGGLAGGRDTQYF,TGTGCCAGCAGTGACCTGGGGGGACTAGCGGGAGGTCGAGATACGCAGTATTTT
few,TRBJ2-7,TRBV6-1,.,CASSWTTADEQYF,TGTGCCAGCAGTTGGACCACCGCGGACGAGCAGTACTTC
.,TRBJ2-1,TRBV6-5,.,CASGFSLALNEQFF,TGTGCCAGCGGGTTTTCACTAGCCCTTAACGAGCAGTTCTTC
.,TRBJ2-2,TRBV2,TRBD1,CASSPTGVTGELFF,TGTGCCAGCAGTCCGACAGGGGTTACCGGGGAGCTGTTTTTT
.,TRBJ1-4,TRBV25-1,TRBD1,CASSESPGQGFEKLFF,TGTGCCAGCAGTGAGTCCCCGGGACAGGGGTTTGAAAAACTGTTTTTT
few,TRBJ1-2,TRBV15,TRBD1,CATSTGTGGPYGYTF,TGTGCCACCAGCACCGGGACAGGGGGTCCCTATGGCTACACCTTC